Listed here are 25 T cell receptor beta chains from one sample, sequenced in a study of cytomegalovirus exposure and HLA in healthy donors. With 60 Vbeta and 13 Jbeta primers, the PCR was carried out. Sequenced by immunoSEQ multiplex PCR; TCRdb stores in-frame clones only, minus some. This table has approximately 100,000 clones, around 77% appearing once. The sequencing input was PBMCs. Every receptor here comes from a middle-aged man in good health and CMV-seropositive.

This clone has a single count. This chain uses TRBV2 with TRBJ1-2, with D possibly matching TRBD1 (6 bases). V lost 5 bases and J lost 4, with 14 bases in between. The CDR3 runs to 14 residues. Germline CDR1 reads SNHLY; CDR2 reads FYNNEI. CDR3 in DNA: TGTGCCAGCAGTACCAACAGGGCAAGCTATGGCTACACCTTC. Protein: CASSTNRASYGYTF.

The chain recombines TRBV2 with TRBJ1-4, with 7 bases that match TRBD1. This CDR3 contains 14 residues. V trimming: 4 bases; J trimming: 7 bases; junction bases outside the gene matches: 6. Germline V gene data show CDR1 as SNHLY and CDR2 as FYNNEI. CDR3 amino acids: CASSGQGSGEKLFF. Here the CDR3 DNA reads TGTGCCAGCAGTGGACAGGGCTCGGGTGAAAAACTGTTTTTT.

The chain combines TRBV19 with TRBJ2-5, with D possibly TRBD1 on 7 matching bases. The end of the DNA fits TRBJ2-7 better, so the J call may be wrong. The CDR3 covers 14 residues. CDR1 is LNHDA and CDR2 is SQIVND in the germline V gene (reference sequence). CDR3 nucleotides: TGTGCCAGTAGCTCCGGGGGACAGATCTACGAGCAGTACTTC. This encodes CASSSGGQIYEQYF.

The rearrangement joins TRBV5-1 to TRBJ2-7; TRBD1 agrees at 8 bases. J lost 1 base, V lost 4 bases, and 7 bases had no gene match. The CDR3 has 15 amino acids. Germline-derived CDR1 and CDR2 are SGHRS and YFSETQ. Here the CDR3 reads CASSLGQAKSYEQYF. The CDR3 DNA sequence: TGCGCCAGCAGCCTGGGACAGGCAAAATCCTACGAGCAGTACTTC. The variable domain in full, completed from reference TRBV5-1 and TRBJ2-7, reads KAGVTQTPRYLIKTRGQQVTLSCSPISGHRSVSWYQQTPGQGLQFLFEYFSETQRNKGNFPGRFSGRQFSNSRSEMNVSTLELGDSALYLCASSLGQAKSYEQYFGPGTRLTVT.

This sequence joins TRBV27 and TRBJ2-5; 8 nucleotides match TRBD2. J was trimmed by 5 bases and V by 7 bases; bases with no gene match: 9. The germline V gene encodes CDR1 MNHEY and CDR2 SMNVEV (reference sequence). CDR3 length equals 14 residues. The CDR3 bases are TGTGCCAGCACCGAAGCGGGAGCATGGGAGACCCAGTACTTC. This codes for CASTEAGAWETQYF.

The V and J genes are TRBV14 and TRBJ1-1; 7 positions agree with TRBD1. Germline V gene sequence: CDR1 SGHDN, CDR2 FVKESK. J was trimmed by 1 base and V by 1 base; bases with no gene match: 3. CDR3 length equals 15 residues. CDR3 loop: CASSQVRGPNTEAFF. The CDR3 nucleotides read TGTGCCAGCAGCCAAGTGAGGGGGCCGAACACTGAAGCTTTCTTT.

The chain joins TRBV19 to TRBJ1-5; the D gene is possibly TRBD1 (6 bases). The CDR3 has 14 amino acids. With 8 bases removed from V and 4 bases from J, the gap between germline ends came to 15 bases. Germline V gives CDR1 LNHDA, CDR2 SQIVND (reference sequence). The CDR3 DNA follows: TGTGCCAGTGATACAGGGTTAATAAATCAGCCCCAGCATTTT. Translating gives CASDTGLINQPQHF. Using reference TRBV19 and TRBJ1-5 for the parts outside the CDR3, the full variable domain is DGGITQSPKYLFRKEGQNVTLSCEQNLNHDAMYWYRQDPGQGLRLIYYSQIVNDFQKGDIAEGYSVSREKKESFPLTVTSAQKNPTAFYLCASDTGLINQPQHFGDGTRLSIL.

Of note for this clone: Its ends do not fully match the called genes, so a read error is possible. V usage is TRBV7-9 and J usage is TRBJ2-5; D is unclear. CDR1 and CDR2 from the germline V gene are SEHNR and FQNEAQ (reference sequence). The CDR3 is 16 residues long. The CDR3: CSSSLSVGLDQETQYF. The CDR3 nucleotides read TGTTCCAGCAGCTTATCCGTCGGGTTGGACCAAGAGACCCAGTACTTC.

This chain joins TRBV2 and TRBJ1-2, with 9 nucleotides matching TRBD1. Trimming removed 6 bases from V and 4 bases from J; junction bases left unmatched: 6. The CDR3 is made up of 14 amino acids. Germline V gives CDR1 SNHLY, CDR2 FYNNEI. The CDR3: CASSQEGQGYGYTF. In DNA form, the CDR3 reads TGTGCCAGCAGCCAGGAGGGACAGGGCTATGGCTACACCTTC.

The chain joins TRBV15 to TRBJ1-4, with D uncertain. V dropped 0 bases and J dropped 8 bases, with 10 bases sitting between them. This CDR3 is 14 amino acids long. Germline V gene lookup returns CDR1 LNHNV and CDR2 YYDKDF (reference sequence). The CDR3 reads CATSRDRGWEKLFF. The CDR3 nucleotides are TGTGCCACCAGCAGAGATCGGGGTTGGGAAAAACTGTTTTTT.

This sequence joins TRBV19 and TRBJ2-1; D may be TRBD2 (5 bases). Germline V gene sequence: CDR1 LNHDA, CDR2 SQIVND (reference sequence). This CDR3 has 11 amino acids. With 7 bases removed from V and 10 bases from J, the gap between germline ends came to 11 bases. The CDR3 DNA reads TGTGCCAGTACCCAGACGGGGGAGCAGTTCTTC. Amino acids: CASTQTGEQFF.

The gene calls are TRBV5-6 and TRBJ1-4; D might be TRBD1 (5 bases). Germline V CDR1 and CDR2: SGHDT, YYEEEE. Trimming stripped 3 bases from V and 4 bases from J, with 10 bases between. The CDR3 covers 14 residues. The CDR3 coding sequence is TGTGCCAGCAGCTCGGGGGGTCTTAATGAAAAACTGTTTTTT. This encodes CASSSGGLNEKLFF.

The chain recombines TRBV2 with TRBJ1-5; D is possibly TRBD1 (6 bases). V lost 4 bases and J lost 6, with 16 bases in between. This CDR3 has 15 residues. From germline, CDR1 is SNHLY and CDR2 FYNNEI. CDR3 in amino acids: CASSGGTGRVQPQHF. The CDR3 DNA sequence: TGTGCCAGCAGTGGGGGAACAGGGAGAGTTCAGCCCCAGCATTTT.

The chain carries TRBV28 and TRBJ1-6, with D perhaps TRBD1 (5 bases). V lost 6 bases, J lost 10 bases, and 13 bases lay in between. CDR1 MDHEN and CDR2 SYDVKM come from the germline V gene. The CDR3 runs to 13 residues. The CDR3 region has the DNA TGTGCCAGCAGGGTCACTCAGGGCTCACCCCTCCACTTT. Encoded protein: CASRVTQGSPLHF.

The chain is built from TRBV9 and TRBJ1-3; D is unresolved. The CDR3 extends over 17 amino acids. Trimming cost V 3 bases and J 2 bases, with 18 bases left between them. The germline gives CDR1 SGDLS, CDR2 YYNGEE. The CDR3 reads CASSGRAVKGPGNTIYF. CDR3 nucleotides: TGTGCCAGCAGCGGGAGGGCGGTTAAGGGCCCTGGAAACACCATATATTTT.

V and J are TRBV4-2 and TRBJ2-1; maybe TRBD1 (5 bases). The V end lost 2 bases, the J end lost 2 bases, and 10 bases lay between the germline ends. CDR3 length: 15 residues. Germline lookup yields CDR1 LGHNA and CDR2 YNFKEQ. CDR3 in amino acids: CASSQPSGTYNEQFF. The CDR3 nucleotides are TGTGCCAGCAGCCAACCTTCAGGGACCTACAATGAGCAGTTCTTC.

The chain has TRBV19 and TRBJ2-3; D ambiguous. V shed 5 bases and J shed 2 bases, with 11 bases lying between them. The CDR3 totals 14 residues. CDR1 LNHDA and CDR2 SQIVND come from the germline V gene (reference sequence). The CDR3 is CASSLDGVTDTQYF. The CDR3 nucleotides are TGTGCCAGTAGTCTCGACGGAGTCACAGATACGCAGTATTTT.

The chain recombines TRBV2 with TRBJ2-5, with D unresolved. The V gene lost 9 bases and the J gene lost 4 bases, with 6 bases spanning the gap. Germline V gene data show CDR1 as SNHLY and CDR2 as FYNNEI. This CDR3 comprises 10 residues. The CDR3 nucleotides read TGTGCCAGTCGGTCAGAGACCCAGTACTTC. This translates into CASRSETQYF.

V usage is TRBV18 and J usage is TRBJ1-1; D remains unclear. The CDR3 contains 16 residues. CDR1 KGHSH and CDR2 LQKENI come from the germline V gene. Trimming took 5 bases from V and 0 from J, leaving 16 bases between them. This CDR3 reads CASSYREASMNTEAFF. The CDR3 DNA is TGTGCCAGCTCATATCGGGAGGCCTCCATGAACACTGAAGCTTTCTTT.

CDR3 DNA sequence: TGCGCCAGCAGCCGCTCGAGTCGAGCTGGAAACACCATATATTTT. Translation gives CASSRSSRAGNTIYF. V and J are TRBV4-1 and TRBJ1-3; unclear D gene. V was trimmed by 4 bases and J by 2 bases, leaving 12 bases between them. The CDR3 loop spans 15 amino acids. Germline-derived CDR1 and CDR2 are MGHRA and YSYEKL.

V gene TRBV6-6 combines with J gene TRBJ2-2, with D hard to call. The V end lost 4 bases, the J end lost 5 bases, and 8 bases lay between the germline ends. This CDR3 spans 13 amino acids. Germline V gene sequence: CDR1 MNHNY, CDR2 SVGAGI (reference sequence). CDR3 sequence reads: CASSLSRTGELFF. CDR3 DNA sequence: TGTGCCAGCAGTTTGTCTCGTACCGGGGAGCTGTTTTTT.

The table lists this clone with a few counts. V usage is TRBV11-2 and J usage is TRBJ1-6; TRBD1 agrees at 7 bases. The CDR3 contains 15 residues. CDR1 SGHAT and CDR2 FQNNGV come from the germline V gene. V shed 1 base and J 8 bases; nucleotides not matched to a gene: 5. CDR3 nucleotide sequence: TGTGCCAGCAGCTTAGTTCGGACAGGCGATTCACCCCTCCACTTT. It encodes CASSLVRTGDSPLHF.

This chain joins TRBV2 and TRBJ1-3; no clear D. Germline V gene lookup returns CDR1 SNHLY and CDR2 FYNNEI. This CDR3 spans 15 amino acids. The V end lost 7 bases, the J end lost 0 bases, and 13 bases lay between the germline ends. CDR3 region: CASNRGTTSGNTIYF. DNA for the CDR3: TGTGCCAGCAACCGGGGTACTACCTCTGGAAACACCATATATTTT. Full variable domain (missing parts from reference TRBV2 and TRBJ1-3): EPEVTQTPSHQVTQMGQEVILRCVPISNHLYFYWYRQILGQKVEFLVSFYNNEISEKSEIFDDQFSVERPDGSNFTLKIRSTKLEDSAMYFCASNRGTTSGNTIYFGEGSWLTVV.

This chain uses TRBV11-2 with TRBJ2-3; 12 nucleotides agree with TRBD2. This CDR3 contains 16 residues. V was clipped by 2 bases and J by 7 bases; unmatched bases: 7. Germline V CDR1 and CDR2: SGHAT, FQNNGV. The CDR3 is CASSLLAGGLKNTQYF. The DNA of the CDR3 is TGTGCCAGCAGCTTACTAGCGGGGGGGCTAAAGAATACGCAGTATTTT.

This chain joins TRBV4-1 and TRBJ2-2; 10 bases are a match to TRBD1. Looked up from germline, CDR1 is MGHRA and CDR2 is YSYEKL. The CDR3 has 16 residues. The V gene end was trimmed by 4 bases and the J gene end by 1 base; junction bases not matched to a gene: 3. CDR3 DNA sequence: TGCGCCAGCAGCCGAAGGGACAGGGGGAACACCGGGGAGCTGTTTTTT. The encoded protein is CASSRRDRGNTGELFF.